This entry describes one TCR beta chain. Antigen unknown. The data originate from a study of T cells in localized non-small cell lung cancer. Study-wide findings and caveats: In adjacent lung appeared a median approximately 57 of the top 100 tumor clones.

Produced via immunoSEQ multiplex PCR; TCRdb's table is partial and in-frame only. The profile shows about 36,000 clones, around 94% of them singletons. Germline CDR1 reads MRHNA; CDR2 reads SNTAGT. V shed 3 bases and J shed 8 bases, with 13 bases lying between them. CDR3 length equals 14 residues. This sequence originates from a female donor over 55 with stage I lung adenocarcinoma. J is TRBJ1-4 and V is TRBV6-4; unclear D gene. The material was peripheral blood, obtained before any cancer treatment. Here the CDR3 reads CASSEEHSGEKLFF. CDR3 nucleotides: TGTGCCAGCAGTGAGGAGCACTCGGGGGAAAAACTGTTTTTT.